This T cell receptor beta chain was observed in a study of cytomegalovirus exposure and HLA in healthy donors. Study conclusions and caveats: CMV serostatus stood as the only immune exposure information on hand. Investigators reported approximately 150 TCR beta chains as tied to cytomegalovirus.

V was clipped by 7 bases and J by 3 bases, with 10 bases between them. CDR3 size: 12 residues. Looked up from germline, CDR1 is SQVTM and CDR2 is ANQGSEA. The primer mix had 60 Vbeta and 13 Jbeta primers. Sequencing used immunoSEQ multiplex PCR; TCRdb keeps in-frame clones, though not all of them. This table holds about 89,000 clones, approximately 71% found once. Concerning this clone itself: Its target is unknown.

This chain links TRBV29-1 with TRBJ1-5, with D possibly being TRBD1 (5 bases). This clonotype was obtained from a young man in good health and CMV-seronegative. Sequenced material: PBMCs. CDR3 in amino acids: CSGGDVNQPQHF. In DNA, the CDR3 is TGCAGCGGGGGGGACGTCAATCAGCCCCAGCATTTT.